A selection of T cell receptor beta chains follows, all from one sample in a study of vaccination and CD4 T cells after COVID-19. For these receptors, no antigen is known. TCRdb redid the calling of the PCR reads with MiXCR, one entry per CDR3 protein. The sample has roughly 7,000 distinct CDR3 sequences; 74% are singletons. Input material: CD4+ T cells from blood, cultured in vitro. Receptors were obtained from a human donor who had recovered from COVID-19. Each CDR3 is given with its conserved first and last residue. Fields, in order: V gene, clone size, J gene, D gene, CDR3 DNA, CDR3 protein. A D gene is named only where the DNA matches it firmly. Size tells how often a clone was seen (once, few, many) or the class of an expanded clone, and some rows leave it out.

V: TRBV7-9; size: -; J: TRBJ2-7; D: -; DNA: TGTGCCAGCAGCTCGTACTACGAGCAGTACTTC; CDR3: CASSSYYEQYF
V: TRBV20-1; size: -; J: TRBJ2-3; D: -; DNA: TGCAGTGCTAGAGTAGCGGAGGATACGCAGTATTTT; CDR3: CSARVAEDTQYF
V: TRBV2; size: -; J: TRBJ1-2; D: TRBD1; DNA: TGTGCCAGCAACCCAAGGTCTTCAGGGACAGGGGCCGGCTACACCTTC; CDR3: CASNPRSSGTGAGYTF
V: TRBV5-4; size: -; J: TRBJ2-3; D: TRBD2; DNA: TGTGCCAGCAGCGGCGGGACTAGCGGGGATACAGATACGCAGTATTTT; CDR3: CASSGGTSGDTDTQYF
V: TRBV30; size: -; J: TRBJ1-1; D: -; DNA: TGTGCCTGGAGTCTAATTGGGACTGAAGCTTTCTTT; CDR3: CAWSLIGTEAFF
V: TRBV24-1; size: -; J: TRBJ1-6; D: -; DNA: TGTGCCACCAGTGATACGGGCGGCAGGAAAAATTCACCCCTCCACTTT; CDR3: CATSDTGGRKNSPLHF
V: TRBV28; size: -; J: TRBJ2-7; D: TRBD2; DNA: TGTGCCAGCAACCTACCGGGACTAACCTCCTACGAGCAGTACTTC; CDR3: CASNLPGLTSYEQYF
V: TRBV2; size: -; J: TRBJ2-7; D: TRBD2; DNA: TGTGCCAGCAGGTGGACTAGCGGGGGTACCAGATCGCCTACAGACTTCGAGCAGTACTTC; CDR3: CASRWTSGGTRSPTDFEQYF
V: TRBV2; size: -; J: TRBJ2-3; D: -; DNA: TGTGCCAGCAGTGGAGCCGGGACAACAGATACGCAGTATTTT; CDR3: CASSGAGTTDTQYF
V: TRBV11-3; size: -; J: TRBJ2-7; D: TRBD2; DNA: TGTGCCAGCAGCCCGACGACTAGCGTCTCCTACGAGCAGTACTTC; CDR3: CASSPTTSVSYEQYF
V: TRBV7-9; size: few; J: TRBJ1-1; D: -; DNA: TGTGCCAGCAAAGAGGGGGGGAACACTGAAGCTTTCTTT; CDR3: CASKEGGNTEAFF
V: TRBV24-1; size: -; J: TRBJ2-2; D: -; DNA: TGTGCCACCAGTGATTATCCGGCACCCGGGGAGCTGTTTTTT; CDR3: CATSDYPAPGELFF
V: TRBV20-1; size: -; J: TRBJ1-5; D: -; DNA: TGCAGTGCTAGCGGGGAGTTTGGAGGTCAGCCCCAGCATTTT; CDR3: CSASGEFGGQPQHF
V: TRBV4-2; size: -; J: TRBJ1-2; D: TRBD1; DNA: TGTGCCAGCAGCCAATCCGGGACAGGGGGAAATGGCTACACCTTC; CDR3: CASSQSGTGGNGYTF
V: TRBV20-1; size: -; J: TRBJ2-5; D: -; DNA: TGCAGTGCGGAGTCGGGGGCGAGCGGTGTTGAGACCCAGTACTTC; CDR3: CSAESGASGVETQYF
V: TRBV7-8; size: -; J: TRBJ1-4; D: -; DNA: TGTGCCAGCAGCTTAGCCGGTTATGAAAAACTGTTTTTT; CDR3: CASSLAGYEKLFF
V: TRBV11-3; size: -; J: TRBJ2-7; D: TRBD1; DNA: TGTGCCAGCAGGACCCTACAGGGGGCGGGAGAGCAGTACTTC; CDR3: CASRTLQGAGEQYF
V: TRBV21-1; size: -; J: TRBJ1-3; D: -; DNA: TGTGCCAGCAGCAAAGAAGGGGACAGGTCAGCTGGAAACACCATATATTTT; CDR3: CASSKEGDRSAGNTIYF
V: TRBV6-1; size: -; J: TRBJ1-6; D: -; DNA: TGTGCCAGCAGTACAGGTTATTATAATTCACCCCTCCACTTT; CDR3: CASSTGYYNSPLHF
V: TRBV7-8; size: -; J: TRBJ1-2; D: -; DNA: TGTGCCAGCAGCCGAGGGACGGTCTATGGCTACACCTTC; CDR3: CASSRGTVYGYTF
V: TRBV12-3/TRBV12-4; size: -; J: TRBJ1-5; D: -; DNA: TGTGCCAGCAGTCCTACTGGGCAGCCCCAGCATTTT; CDR3: CASSPTGQPQHF
V: TRBV12-3/TRBV12-4; size: -; J: TRBJ2-5; D: TRBD1; DNA: TGTGCCAGCAGCTATGCCCGGGACAGGGGGAAAGAGACCCAGTACTTC; CDR3: CASSYARDRGKETQYF
V: TRBV6-2/TRBV6-3; size: -; J: TRBJ2-1; D: TRBD2; DNA: TGTGCCAGCAGTTCTAGCGGGATACCGAGCTCCTACAATGAGCAGTTCTTC; CDR3: CASSSSGIPSSYNEQFF
V: TRBV7-9; size: few; J: TRBJ1-1; D: -; DNA: TGTGCCAGCAGAAAGGGGACCACTGAAGCTTTCTTT; CDR3: CASRKGTTEAFF
V: TRBV7-9; size: -; J: TRBJ1-5; D: -; DNA: TGTGCCAGCAGCGACAACCGGGACAGCAATCAGCCCCAGCATTTT; CDR3: CASSDNRDSNQPQHF
V: TRBV27; size: -; J: TRBJ2-2; D: -; DNA: TGTGCCAGCAGTCCCCCCCTAGGACGCACCGGGGAGCTGTTTTTT; CDR3: CASSPPLGRTGELFF
V: TRBV5-1; size: -; J: TRBJ1-1; D: -; DNA: TGCGCCAGCAGCTTGGATCCCGGGTTGAACACTGAAGCTTTCTTT; CDR3: CASSLDPGLNTEAFF
V: TRBV11-3; size: -; J: TRBJ2-6; D: TRBD2; DNA: TGTGCCAGCAGCGTTAGCGGGGCCACGTCTGGGGCCAACGTCCTGACTTTC; CDR3: CASSVSGATSGANVLTF
V: TRBV28; size: -; J: TRBJ1-5; D: -; DNA: TGTGCCCTGGGGGATGATAGCAATCAGCCCCAGCATTTT; CDR3: CALGDDSNQPQHF
V: TRBV27; size: once; J: TRBJ1-1; D: TRBD1; DNA: TGTGCCAGCAGTTTACAGGGGGCGCTCGGCACTGAAGCTTTCTTT; CDR3: CASSLQGALGTEAFF
V: TRBV20-1; size: -; J: TRBJ2-3; D: TRBD2; DNA: TGCAGTGCTTTCCGACTAGCCGACGACCGAGATACGCAGTATTTT; CDR3: CSAFRLADDRDTQYF
V: TRBV11-2; size: -; J: TRBJ2-5; D: TRBD1; DNA: TGTGCCAGCAGCTTTACAGGGGGCGAGGCGACCCAGTACTTC; CDR3: CASSFTGGEATQYF
V: TRBV11-3; size: -; J: TRBJ2-2; D: -; DNA: TGTGCCAGCAGCGACAGACAGTACACCGGGGAGCTGTTTTTT; CDR3: CASSDRQYTGELFF
V: TRBV7-9; size: -; J: TRBJ2-5; D: -; DNA: TGTGCCAGCAGCGTCGGACGGCAGGGGCAAGAGACCCAGTACTTC; CDR3: CASSVGRQGQETQYF
V: TRBV20-1; size: -; J: TRBJ2-4; D: -; DNA: TGCAGTGCTCTGGACTTCGGAGGGGCCAAAAACATTCAGTACTTC; CDR3: CSALDFGGAKNIQYF
V: TRBV7-6; size: -; J: TRBJ2-7; D: -; DNA: -; CDR3: CASTNQTSMYLCASSLSYEQYF
V: TRBV7-9; size: -; J: TRBJ1-1; D: -; DNA: TGTGCCAGCAGCTTTCAGGGGAACACTGAAGCTTTCTTT; CDR3: CASSFQGNTEAFF
V: TRBV20-1; size: -; J: TRBJ1-1; D: -; DNA: TGCAGTGCTAGACCAGGAAAACGGGTGAACACTGAAGCTTTCTTT; CDR3: CSARPGKRVNTEAFF
V: TRBV5-5; size: -; J: TRBJ2-1; D: TRBD2; DNA: TGTGCCAGCAGCTTGGGGGTAGCGGGAGGGAGGAATGAGCAGTTCTTC; CDR3: CASSLGVAGGRNEQFF
V: TRBV7-9; size: -; J: TRBJ2-6; D: -; DNA: TGTGCCAGCAGCTTCCAAGCCCGGAGGATCTCTGGGGCCAACGTCCTGACTTTC; CDR3: CASSFQARRISGANVLTF
V: TRBV19; size: -; J: TRBJ2-7; D: TRBD1; DNA: TGTGCCAGTTCACCCGGGACAGGGCTGACCTACGAGCAGTACTTC; CDR3: CASSPGTGLTYEQYF
V: TRBV20-1; size: few; J: TRBJ1-6; D: TRBD1; DNA: TGCAGTGCTGGTCCCGGGACAGTAAGCTCCTATAATTCACCCCTCCACTTT; CDR3: CSAGPGTVSSYNSPLHF
V: TRBV19; size: -; J: TRBJ1-5; D: TRBD1; DNA: TGTGCCAGTAGTGACGGACAGGGGAAATTGTACGGGGATCAGCCCCAGCATTTT; CDR3: CASSDGQGKLYGDQPQHF
V: TRBV19; size: few; J: TRBJ1-2; D: TRBD1; DNA: TGTGCCAGTAGCCCGGACAGGGTCGGCTATGGCTACACCTTC; CDR3: CASSPDRVGYGYTF
V: TRBV19; size: -; J: TRBJ1-6; D: -; DNA: TGTGCCAGTAGTATTGAATCCAGGGGAGGATCACCCCTCCACTTT; CDR3: CASSIESRGGSPLHF
V: TRBV7-6; size: -; J: TRBJ1-2; D: -; DNA: TGTGCCAGCAGCTCGCCCCGGACCGGGGCGGATGGCTACACCTTC; CDR3: CASSSPRTGADGYTF
V: TRBV28; size: -; J: TRBJ1-6; D: -; DNA: TGTGCCAGCAGCCGGGCAGGGAGCTCCTATAATTCACCCCTCCACTTT; CDR3: CASSRAGSSYNSPLHF
V: TRBV28; size: -; J: TRBJ1-2; D: TRBD1; DNA: TGTGCCAGCAGAAGTGACAGGGTTTATGGCTACACCTTC; CDR3: CASRSDRVYGYTF
V: TRBV7-2; size: -; J: TRBJ2-5; D: TRBD2; DNA: TGTGCCAGCAGCACCGGACTAGCGGGGGGGCAAGAGACCCAGTACTTC; CDR3: CASSTGLAGGQETQYF
V: TRBV20-1; size: -; J: TRBJ1-1; D: TRBD1; DNA: TGCAGTGCCCCGGGAGGACAGGGGGCTATGAACACTGAAGCTTTCTTT; CDR3: CSAPGGQGAMNTEAFF